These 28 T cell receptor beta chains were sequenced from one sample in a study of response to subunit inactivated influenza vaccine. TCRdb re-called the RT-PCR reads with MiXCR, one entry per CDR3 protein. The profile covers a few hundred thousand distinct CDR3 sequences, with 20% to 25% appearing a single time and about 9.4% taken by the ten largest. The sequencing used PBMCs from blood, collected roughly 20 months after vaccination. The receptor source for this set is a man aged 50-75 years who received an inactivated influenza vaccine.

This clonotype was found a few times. This CDR3 reads CASSGDSGIEAFF. CDR3 nucleotide sequence: TGCGCCAGCAGCGGTGACAGCGGGATTGAAGCTTTCTTT. The V call is TRBV5-1, the J call TRBJ1-1, with D possibly matching TRBD1 (5 bases). The germline gives CDR1 SGHRS, CDR2 YFSETQ. Trimming took off 4 bases at V and 7 bases at J, with 14 bases between the two ends. This CDR3 region has 13 residues.

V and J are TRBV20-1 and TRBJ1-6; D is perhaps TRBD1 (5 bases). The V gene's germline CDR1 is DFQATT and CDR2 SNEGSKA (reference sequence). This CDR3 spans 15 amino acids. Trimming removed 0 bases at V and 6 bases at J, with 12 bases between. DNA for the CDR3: TGCAGTGCTAGAGATGGGGCAGTACTTAATTCACCCCTCCACTTT. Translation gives CSARDGAVLNSPLHF.

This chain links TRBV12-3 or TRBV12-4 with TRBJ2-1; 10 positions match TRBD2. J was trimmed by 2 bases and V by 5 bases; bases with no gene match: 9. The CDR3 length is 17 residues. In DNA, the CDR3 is TGTGCCAGCAGTGGGACACAGCGGGGGGGTCCCTACAATGAGCAGTTCTTC. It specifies CASSGTQRGGPYNEQFF.

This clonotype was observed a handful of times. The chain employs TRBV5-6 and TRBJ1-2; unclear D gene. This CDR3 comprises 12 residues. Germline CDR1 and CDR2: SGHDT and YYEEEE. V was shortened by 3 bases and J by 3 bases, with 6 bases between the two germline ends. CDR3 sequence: CASSSSDYGYTF. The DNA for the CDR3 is TGTGCCAGCAGCTCAAGTGACTATGGCTACACCTTC. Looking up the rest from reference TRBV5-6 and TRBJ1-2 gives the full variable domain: DAGVTQSPTHLIKTRGQQVTLRCSPKSGHDTVSWYQQALGQGPQFIFQYYEEEERQRGNFPDRFSGHQFPNYSSELNVNALLLGDSALYLCASSSSDYGYTFGSGTRLTVV.

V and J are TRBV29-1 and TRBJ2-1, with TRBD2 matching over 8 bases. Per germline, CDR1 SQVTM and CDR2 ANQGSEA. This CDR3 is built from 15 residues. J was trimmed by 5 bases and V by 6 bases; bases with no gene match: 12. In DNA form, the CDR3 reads TGCAGCGTCGGGGGGGGACTGGGAAAAAACAATGAGCAGTTCTTC. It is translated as CSVGGGLGKNNEQFF.

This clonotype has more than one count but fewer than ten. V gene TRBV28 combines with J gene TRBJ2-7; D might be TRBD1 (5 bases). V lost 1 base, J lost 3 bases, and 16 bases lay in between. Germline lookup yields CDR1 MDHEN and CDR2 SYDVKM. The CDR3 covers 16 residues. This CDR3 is CASSLLGPQGIYEQYF. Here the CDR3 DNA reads TGTGCCAGCAGTTTATTAGGCCCCCAGGGTATCTACGAGCAGTACTTC.

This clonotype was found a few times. The CDR3 DNA is TGTGCCAGCAATGGCGGGGGACGCTCCTACAATGAGCAGTTCTTC. The encoded protein is CASNGGGRSYNEQFF. This rearrangement joins TRBV6-1 to TRBJ2-1; 7 bases are shared with TRBD2. The CDR3 extends over 15 amino acids. CDR1 and CDR2 (germline): MNHNS, SASEGT. With 7 bases clipped from V and 0 bases from J, the junction kept 6 bases outside the gene matches.

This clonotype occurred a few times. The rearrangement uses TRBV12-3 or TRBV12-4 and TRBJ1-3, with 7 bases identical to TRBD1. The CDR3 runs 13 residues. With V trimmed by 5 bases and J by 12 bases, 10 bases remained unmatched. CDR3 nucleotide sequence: TGTGCCAGCAGTCCGACAGGGAGGGCGAACATATATTTT. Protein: CASSPTGRANIYF.

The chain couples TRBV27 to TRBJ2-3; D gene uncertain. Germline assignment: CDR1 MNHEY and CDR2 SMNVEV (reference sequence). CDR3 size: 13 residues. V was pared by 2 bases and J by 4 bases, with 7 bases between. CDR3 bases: TGTGCCAGCAGTTTAATTGCTGCAGATACGCAGTATTTT. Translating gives CASSLIAADTQYF.

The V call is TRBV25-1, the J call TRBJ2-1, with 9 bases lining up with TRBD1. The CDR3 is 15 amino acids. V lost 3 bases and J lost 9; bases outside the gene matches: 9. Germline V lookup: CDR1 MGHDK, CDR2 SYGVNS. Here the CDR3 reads CASSDPGQGWSEQFF. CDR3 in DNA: TGTGCCAGCAGTGACCCCGGACAGGGGTGGAGTGAGCAGTTCTTC.

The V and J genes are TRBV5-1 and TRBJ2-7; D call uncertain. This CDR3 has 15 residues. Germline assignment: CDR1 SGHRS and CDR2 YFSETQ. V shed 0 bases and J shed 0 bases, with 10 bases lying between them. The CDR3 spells CASSLVRFSSYEQYF. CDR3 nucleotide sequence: TGCGCCAGCAGCTTGGTTAGGTTTAGCTCCTACGAGCAGTACTTC.

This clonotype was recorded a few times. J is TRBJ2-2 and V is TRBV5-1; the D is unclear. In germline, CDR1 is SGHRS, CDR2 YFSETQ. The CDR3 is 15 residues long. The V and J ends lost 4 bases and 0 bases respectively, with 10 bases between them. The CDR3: CASSPDGSNTGELFF. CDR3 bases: TGCGCCAGCAGCCCCGACGGATCGAACACCGGGGAGCTGTTTTTT.

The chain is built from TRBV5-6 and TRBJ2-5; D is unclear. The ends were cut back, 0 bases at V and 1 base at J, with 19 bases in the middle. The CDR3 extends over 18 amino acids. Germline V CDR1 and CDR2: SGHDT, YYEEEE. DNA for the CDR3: TGTGCCAGCAGCTTGGTGCGCAGTTTTAGAAGCGCCCAAGAGACCCAGTACTTC. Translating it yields CASSLVRSFRSAQETQYF.

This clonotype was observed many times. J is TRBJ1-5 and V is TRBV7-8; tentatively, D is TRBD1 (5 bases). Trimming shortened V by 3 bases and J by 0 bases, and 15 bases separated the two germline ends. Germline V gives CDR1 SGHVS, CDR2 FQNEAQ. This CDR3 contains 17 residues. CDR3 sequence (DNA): TGTGCCAGCAGCTTGACTGGGGGACCGTATAGCAATCAGCCCCAGCATTTT. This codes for CASSLTGGPYSNQPQHF. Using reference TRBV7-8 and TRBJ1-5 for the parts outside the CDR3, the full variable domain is GAGVSQSPRYKVAKRGQDVALRCDPISGHVSLFWYQQALGQGPEFLTYFQNEAQLDKSGLPSDRFFAERPEGSVSTLKIQRTQQEDSAVYLCASSLTGGPYSNQPQHFGDGTRLSIL.

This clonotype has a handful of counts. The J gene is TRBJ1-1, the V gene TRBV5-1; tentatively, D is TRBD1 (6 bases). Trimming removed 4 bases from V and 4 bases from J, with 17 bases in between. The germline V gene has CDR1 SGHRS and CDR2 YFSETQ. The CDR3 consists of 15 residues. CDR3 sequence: CASSPLLQGSTEAFF. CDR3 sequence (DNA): TGCGCCAGCAGCCCGCTCTTACAGGGCTCCACTGAAGCTTTCTTT. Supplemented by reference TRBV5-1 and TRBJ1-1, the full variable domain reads KAGVTQTPRYLIKTRGQQVTLSCSPISGHRSVSWYQQTPGQGLQFLFEYFSETQRNKGNFPGRFSGRQFSNSRSEMNVSTLELGDSALYLCASSPLLQGSTEAFFGQGTRLTVV.

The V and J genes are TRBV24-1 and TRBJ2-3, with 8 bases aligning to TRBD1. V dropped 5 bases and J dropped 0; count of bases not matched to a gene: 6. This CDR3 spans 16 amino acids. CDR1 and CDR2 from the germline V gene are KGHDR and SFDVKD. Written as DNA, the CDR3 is TGTGCCACCAGTGGGGGACAGGCGAAAAGCACAGATACGCAGTATTTT. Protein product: CATSGGQAKSTDTQYF.

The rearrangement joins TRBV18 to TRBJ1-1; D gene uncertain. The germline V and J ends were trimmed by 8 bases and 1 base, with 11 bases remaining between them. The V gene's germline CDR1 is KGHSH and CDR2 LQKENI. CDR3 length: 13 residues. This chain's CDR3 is CASAKQRNTEAFF. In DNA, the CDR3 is TGTGCCAGCGCCAAACAAAGGAACACTGAAGCTTTCTTT.

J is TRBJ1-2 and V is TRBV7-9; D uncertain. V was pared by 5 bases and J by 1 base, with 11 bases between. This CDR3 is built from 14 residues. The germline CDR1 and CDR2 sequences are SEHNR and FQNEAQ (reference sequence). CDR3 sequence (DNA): TGTGCCAGCAGCCCCCCATATGATAACTATGGCTACACCTTC. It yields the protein CASSPPYDNYGYTF.

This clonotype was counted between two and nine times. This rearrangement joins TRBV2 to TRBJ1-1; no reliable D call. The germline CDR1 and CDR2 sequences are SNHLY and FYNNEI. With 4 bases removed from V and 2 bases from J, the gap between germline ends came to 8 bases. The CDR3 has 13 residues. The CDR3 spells CASSGGRNTEAFF. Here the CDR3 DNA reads TGTGCCAGCAGTGGGGGAAGAAACACTGAAGCTTTCTTT.

The CDR3 protein is CASTARAPWGYTF. The CDR3 nucleotides are TGTGCCAGCACCGCTAGAGCCCCGTGGGGCTACACCTTC. The V and J genes are TRBV7-9 and TRBJ1-2, with unresolved D. Trimming shortened V by 7 bases and J by 8 bases, and 17 bases separated the two germline ends. The CDR3 sequence is 13 residues long. From germline, CDR1 is SEHNR and CDR2 FQNEAQ (reference sequence). The full variable domain, in which reference TRBV7-9 and TRBJ1-2 provide the parts outside the CDR3, is DTGVSQNPRHKITKRGQNVTFRCDPISEHNRLYWYRQTLGQGPEFLTYFQNEAQLEKSRLLSDRFSAERPKGSFSTLEIQRTEQGDSAMYLCASTARAPWGYTFGSGTRLTVV.

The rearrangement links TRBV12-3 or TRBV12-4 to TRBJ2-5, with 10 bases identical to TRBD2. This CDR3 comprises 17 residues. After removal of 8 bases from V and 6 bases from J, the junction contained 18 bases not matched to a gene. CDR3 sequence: CASSDRASGRGGQTQYF. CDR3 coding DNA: TGTGCCAGCTCGGACCGGGCTAGCGGGAGAGGAGGACAGACCCAGTACTTC.

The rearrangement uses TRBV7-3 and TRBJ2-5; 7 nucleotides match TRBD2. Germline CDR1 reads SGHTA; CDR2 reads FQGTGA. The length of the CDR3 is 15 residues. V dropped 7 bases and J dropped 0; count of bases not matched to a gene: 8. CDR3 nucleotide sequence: TGTGCCAGCATCCGCACTAGCGAGTACCAAGAGACCCAGTACTTC. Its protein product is CASIRTSEYQETQYF.

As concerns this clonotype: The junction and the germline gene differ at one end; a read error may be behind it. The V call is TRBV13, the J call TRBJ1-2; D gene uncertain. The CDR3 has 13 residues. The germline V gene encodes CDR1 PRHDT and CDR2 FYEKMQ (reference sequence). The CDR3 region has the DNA TGTGCCAGCAGCATAAACATGGACCGCCTTCTAGTCTTC. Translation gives CASSINMDRLLVF. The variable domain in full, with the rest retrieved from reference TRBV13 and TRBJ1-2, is AAGVIQSPRHLIKEKRETATLKCYPIPRHDTVYWYQQGPGQDPQFLISFYEKMQSDKGSIPDRFSAQQFSDYHSELNMSSLELGDSALYFCASSINMDRLLVFGSGTRLTVV.

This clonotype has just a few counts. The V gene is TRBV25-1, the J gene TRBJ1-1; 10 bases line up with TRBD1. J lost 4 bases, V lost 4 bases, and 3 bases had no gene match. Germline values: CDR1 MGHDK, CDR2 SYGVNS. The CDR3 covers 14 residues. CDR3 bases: TGTGCCAGCAGTGCGGGGACAGGGGTCACTGAAGCTTTCTTT. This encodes CASSAGTGVTEAFF.

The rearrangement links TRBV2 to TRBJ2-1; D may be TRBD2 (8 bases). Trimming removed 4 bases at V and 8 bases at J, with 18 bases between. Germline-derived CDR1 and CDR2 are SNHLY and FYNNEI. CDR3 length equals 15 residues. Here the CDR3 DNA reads TGTGCCAGCAGTGCCGGGAGGGGGCGCGTCTATGAGCAGTTCTTC. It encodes CASSAGRGRVYEQFF.

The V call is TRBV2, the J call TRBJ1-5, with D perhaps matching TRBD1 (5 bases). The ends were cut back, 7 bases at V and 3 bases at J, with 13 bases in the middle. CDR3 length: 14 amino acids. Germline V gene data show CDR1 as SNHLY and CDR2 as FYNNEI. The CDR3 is CASTYSGANQPQHF. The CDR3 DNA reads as TGTGCCAGCACTTACAGCGGGGCCAATCAGCCCCAGCATTTT.

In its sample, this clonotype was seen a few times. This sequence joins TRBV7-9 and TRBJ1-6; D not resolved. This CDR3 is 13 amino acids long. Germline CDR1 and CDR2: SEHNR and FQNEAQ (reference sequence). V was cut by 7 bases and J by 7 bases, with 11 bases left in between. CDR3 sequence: CASTPLGNSPLHF. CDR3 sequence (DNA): TGTGCCAGCACTCCCCTCGGGAATTCACCCCTCCACTTT. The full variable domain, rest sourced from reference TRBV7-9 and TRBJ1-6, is DTGVSQNPRHKITKRGQNVTFRCDPISEHNRLYWYRQTLGQGPEFLTYFQNEAQLEKSRLLSDRFSAERPKGSFSTLEIQRTEQGDSAMYLCASTPLGNSPLHFGNGTRLTVT.

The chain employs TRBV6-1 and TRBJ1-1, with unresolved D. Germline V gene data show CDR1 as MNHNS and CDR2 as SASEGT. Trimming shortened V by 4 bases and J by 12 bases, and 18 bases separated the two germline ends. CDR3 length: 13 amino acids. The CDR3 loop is CASSGGAPIRTFF. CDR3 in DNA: TGTGCCAGCAGTGGAGGAGCCCCCATCAGAACTTTCTTT.